This T cell receptor (beta chain) was retrieved from a study of shared clonotypes between healthy human individuals. Whole-study findings and limits: Sampling was confined to blood; repertoires within tissues likely differ.

V shed 1 base, J shed 4 bases, and the junction held 4 bases outside the gene matches. The CDR3 length is 14 residues. Germline lookup yields CDR1 GTSNPN and CDR2 SVGIG (reference sequence). Turning to this clone: Its antigen is still unknown.

Naive CD8 isolation took CD45RO-negative cells positively selected for CCR7 and excluded terminally differentiated effector memory CD45RA+ cells. Only in-frame clones appear in the TCRdb table, and some are missing; sequencing was by immunoSEQ multiplex PCR. Among about 2 million clones listed, around 96% were seen once. V and J are TRBV30 and TRBJ2-3; 8 nucleotides agree with TRBD1. This TCR was sampled from a man younger than 35 in good health. The material sequenced was naive CD8+ T cells sorted from blood. The DNA of the CDR3 is TGTGCCTGGAGTGACATGGACAGGGCAGATACGCAGTATTTT. Amino acid sequence: CAWSDMDRADTQYF.